This T cell receptor (beta chain) came from a study of T cells after yellow fever vaccination. Note on this clonotype: Its target is unknown.

A single record per CDR3 protein comes from TCRdb applying MiXCR to the 5' RACE reads. The table includes around 500,000 distinct CDR3 sequences, roughly a fifth detected once. Findings of the study overall: FACS-sorted repertoires might harbor abundant contaminating clonotypes from the bulk population. The study re-detected most primary-vaccination clones after the booster (96% CD4, just over 85% CD8).

Sequencing was performed on PBMCs, taken less than 25 days after the first yellow fever vaccination. This sequence originates from a man aged 18 to 29 who received the YFV17D yellow fever vaccine.

The chain's CDR3 is CASSHALSGGGQETQYF. CDR3 coding DNA: TGTGCCAGCAGCCACGCCCTCTCTGGCGGGGGACAAGAGACCCAGTACTTC. The chain joins TRBV4-2 to TRBJ2-5; 7 bases are a match to TRBD2. With V trimmed by 3 bases and J by 2 bases, 12 bases remained unmatched. Germline assignment: CDR1 LGHNA and CDR2 YNFKEQ. The CDR3 extends over 17 amino acids.